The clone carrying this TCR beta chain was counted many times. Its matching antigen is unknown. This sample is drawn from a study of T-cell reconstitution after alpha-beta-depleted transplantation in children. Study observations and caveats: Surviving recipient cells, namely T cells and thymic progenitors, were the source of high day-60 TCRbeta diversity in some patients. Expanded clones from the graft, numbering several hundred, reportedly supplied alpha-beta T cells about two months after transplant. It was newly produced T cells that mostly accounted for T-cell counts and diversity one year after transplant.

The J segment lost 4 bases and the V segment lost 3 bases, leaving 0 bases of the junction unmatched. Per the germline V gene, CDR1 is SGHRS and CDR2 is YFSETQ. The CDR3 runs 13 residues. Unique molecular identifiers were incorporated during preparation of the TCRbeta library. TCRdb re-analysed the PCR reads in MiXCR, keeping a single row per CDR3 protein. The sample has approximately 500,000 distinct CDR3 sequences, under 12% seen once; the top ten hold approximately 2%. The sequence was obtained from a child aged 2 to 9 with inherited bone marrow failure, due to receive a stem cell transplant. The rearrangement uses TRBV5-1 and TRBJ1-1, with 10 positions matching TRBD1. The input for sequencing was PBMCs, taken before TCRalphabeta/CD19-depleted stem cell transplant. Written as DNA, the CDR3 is TGCGCCAGCAGCTGGACAGGGGGCACTGAAGCTTTCTTT. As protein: CASSWTGGTEAFF.